This T cell receptor (beta chain) is from a study of T cells in Graves' hyperthyroidism and ophthalmopathy. Study-wide points: Among clonotypes expanded in thyroid above 0.001, most were also found in blood.

In this sample, this clonotype turned up many times. Its antigen remains unknown. The germline V gene encodes CDR1 MDHEN and CDR2 SYDVKM. With V trimmed by 4 bases and J by 1 base, 8 bases remained unmatched. CDR3 size: 17 residues. Template material for amplifying TCR beta CDR3 regions consisted of RNA transcripts. A first-round RT-PCR of the TCR CDR3 used the HTBI primer set. TCRdb recomputed calls from the multiplex PCR reads with MiXCR, one row per CDR3 protein. The sample gives approximately 480,000 distinct CDR3 sequences, around 21% of which show up once; more than 20% is in the top ten. The patients, who ranged from 18 to 65 in age, presented with newly diagnosed hyperthyroidism lasting under 2 months. Pregnant or lactating patients were excluded, as were those with uncontrolled infection or other autoimmune disease. From 9 to 10 ml of fresh peripheral blood, PBMCs were isolated.

Material: blood. The TCR was taken from a man between 18 and 35 years old with Graves' hyperthyroidism. The chain recombines TRBV28 with TRBJ2-2, with TRBD1 matching 8 bases. The CDR3: CASSYPTGGWNTGELFF. DNA for the CDR3: TGTGCCAGCAGTTACCCCACAGGGGGGTGGAACACCGGGGAGCTGTTTTTT.